This T cell receptor (beta chain) was recovered during a study of cytotoxic CD8 clonotypes in ibrutinib-treated CLL. TCR beta library input comprised around 1.9 micrograms of genomic DNA from cryopreserved PBMCs. With regard to this clone: Its matching antigen is unknown.

TCRdb keeps only in-frame clones here, not all; method: immunoSEQ multiplex PCR. The sample consists of 100,000 to 150,000 clones, 70% to 90% of them appearing once. Study-wide results and limits: Clonality was higher at baseline than in age-matched healthy donors and tracked circulating CD8+ T-cell counts.

V was trimmed by 6 bases and J by 3 bases, leaving 18 bases between them. Germline V lookup: CDR1 SGHNT, CDR2 YENEEA. The CDR3 is made up of 16 amino acids. The source of this sequence is a human donor with chronic lymphocytic leukemia. The chain links TRBV11-3 to TRBJ2-4; D might be TRBD2 (6 bases). This specimen consisted of PBMCs, obtained after 24 months of ibrutinib treatment. CDR3 loop: CASSMGGTRGKNIQYF. Here the CDR3 DNA reads TGTGCCAGCAGTATGGGCGGGACGAGAGGCAAAAACATTCAGTACTTC.